These 29 T cell receptor beta chains share one sample of origin, sequenced in a study of CD8 T cells in Susac syndrome. About 0.5 to 1 ug RNA was reverse transcribed with random hexamers. TCRdb passed the immunoSEQ multiplex PCR reads through MiXCR, listing each CDR3 protein once. The table shows around 80,000 distinct CDR3 sequences, with around 94% occurring only once. The specimen was CD8+ T cells from PBMCs. The receptors were gathered from a human donor in good health.

This rearrangement joins TRBV7-9 to TRBJ1-2, with a possible D match to TRBD1 (5 bases). Germline V lookup: CDR1 SEHNR, CDR2 FQNEAQ (reference sequence). Trimming stripped 3 bases from V and 5 bases from J, with 10 bases between. The CDR3 contains 13 residues. The CDR3: CASSLTDRYGYTF. CDR3 bases: TGTGCCAGCAGCTTGACCGACAGATATGGCTACACCTTC.

This chain connects TRBV15 to TRBJ2-7; the match to TRBD1 covers 9 bases. The germline V gene has CDR1 LNHNV and CDR2 YYDKDF (reference sequence). The CDR3 spans 15 residues. V dropped 5 bases and J dropped 2; count of bases not matched to a gene: 7. The CDR3 DNA follows: TGTGCCACCAGCTCGGGGGGACAGGGAGCCTACGAGCAGTACTTC. Translating gives CATSSGGQGAYEQYF. Using reference TRBV15 and TRBJ2-7 for the parts outside the CDR3, the full variable domain is DAMVIQNPRYQVTQFGKPVTLSCSQTLNHNVMYWYQQKSSQAPKLLFHYYDKDFNNEADTPDNFQSRRPNTSFCFLDIRSPGLGDTAMYLCATSSGGQGAYEQYFGPGTRLTVT.

The chain recombines TRBV7-8 with TRBJ2-2; 7 bases agree with TRBD1. Germline-derived CDR1 and CDR2 are SGHVS and FQNEAQ. The CDR3 length is 18 residues. V lost 3 bases to trimming and J lost 4 bases; unmatched junction nucleotides: 14. This chain's CDR3 is CASSLIRTTAGGTGELFF. DNA of the CDR3: TGTGCCAGCAGCTTGATCCGGACCACGGCAGGGGGCACCGGGGAGCTGTTTTTT.

The chain joins TRBV14 to TRBJ2-7; no clear D. The CDR3 has 13 amino acids. CDR1 and CDR2 from the germline V gene are SGHDN and FVKESK. V dropped 4 bases and J dropped 1 base, with 8 bases sitting between them. CDR3 sequence: CASSRVPSYEQYF. DNA of the CDR3: TGTGCCAGCAGCCGGGTCCCTTCCTACGAGCAGTACTTC.

The genes are TRBV27 and TRBJ1-2; D not resolved. CDR1 MNHEY and CDR2 SMNVEV come from the germline V gene (reference sequence). The ends were cut back, 5 bases at V and 4 bases at J, with 11 bases in the middle. The CDR3 extends over 13 amino acids. The DNA of the CDR3 is TGTGCCAGCAGTGCAGCGAACCTCTATGGCTACACCTTC. The encoded protein is CASSAANLYGYTF.

V is TRBV27 and J is TRBJ2-4; 8 nucleotides agree with TRBD1. This CDR3 is 13 amino acids long. V lost 10 bases and J lost 9; bases outside the gene matches: 11. The germline V gene encodes CDR1 MNHEY and CDR2 SMNVEV (reference sequence). This CDR3 reads CATWTGIASIQYF. CDR3 nucleotide sequence: TGTGCCACCTGGACAGGGATCGCCAGCATTCAGTACTTC.

The chain combines TRBV4-1 with TRBJ1-1; D unclear. V was shortened by 0 bases and J by 3 bases, with 8 bases between the two germline ends. CDR3 size: 14 residues. The germline V gene has CDR1 MGHRA and CDR2 YSYEKL. Here the CDR3 reads CASSQDGLYTEAFF. The CDR3 DNA is TGCGCCAGCAGCCAAGATGGGCTCTACACTGAAGCTTTCTTT.

This clonotype showed up just once. The chain carries TRBV29-1 and TRBJ1-2, with D unclear. V was clipped by 5 bases and J by 3 bases, with 13 bases between them. This CDR3 region has 13 residues. Germline V gives CDR1 SQVTM, CDR2 ANQGSEA. Written as DNA, the CDR3 is TGCAGCGTTCCCTCGGGCAACGACTATGGCTACACCTTC. Translated, it gives CSVPSGNDYGYTF.

V usage is TRBV12-3 or TRBV12-4 and J usage is TRBJ1-1, with a weak D call TRBD1 (6 bases). The CDR3 sequence is 14 residues long. V was clipped by 5 bases and J by 2 bases, with 12 bases between them. CDR3 nucleotides: TGTGCCAGCAGTACGGACAGTACTAACACTGAAGCTTTCTTT. This codes for CASSTDSTNTEAFF.

This rearrangement joins TRBV7-2 to TRBJ2-7; D not resolved. The CDR3 runs to 14 residues. V was trimmed by 5 bases and J by 0 bases, leaving 11 bases between them. The V gene's germline CDR1 is SGHTA and CDR2 FQGNSA. The CDR3 spells CASSHPGGSYEQYV. CDR3 DNA: TGTGCCAGCAGCCACCCGGGCGGCTCCTACGAGCAGTACGTC.

The rearrangement joins TRBV20-1 to TRBJ1-2; D uncertain. Germline CDR1 reads DFQATT; CDR2 reads SNEGSKA (reference sequence). CDR3 length: 14 residues. V was shortened by 1 base and J by 4 bases, with 13 bases between the two germline ends. For the CDR3, the DNA is TGCAGTGCTAGAGGGAGCAGCAAAGTCTATGGCTACACCTTC. It yields the protein CSARGSSKVYGYTF.

The chain uses TRBV5-6 and TRBJ1-5; D gene ambiguous. Looked up from germline, CDR1 is SGHDT and CDR2 is YYEEEE. The CDR3 sequence is 14 residues long. V was clipped by 1 base and J by 4 bases, with 9 bases between them. CDR3 sequence: CASSLRQWNQPQHF. The CDR3 DNA is TGTGCCAGCAGCTTGCGGCAGTGGAATCAGCCCCAGCATTTT.

The genes are TRBV7-9 and TRBJ1-1; D is uncertain. Germline CDR1 is SEHNR and CDR2 is FQNEAQ (reference sequence). This CDR3 is 10 amino acids long. The germline V and J ends were trimmed by 3 bases and 10 bases, with 6 bases remaining between them. CDR3 region: CASSLLLAFF. In DNA, the CDR3 is TGTGCCAGCAGCTTGCTTTTAGCTTTCTTT.

This clonotype has just one count. This sequence joins TRBV28 and TRBJ2-7; D is undetermined. V was trimmed by 9 bases and J by 0 bases, leaving 15 bases between them. The germline CDR1 and CDR2 sequences are MDHEN and SYDVKM. The CDR3 extends over 14 amino acids. CDR3 DNA sequence: TGTGCCAGTCGGACGGGCCGAACCTCCTACGAGCAGTACTTC. As protein: CASRTGRTSYEQYF.

This chain connects TRBV27 to TRBJ2-5; TRBD2 aligns across 13 bases. Germline CDR1 MNHEY, CDR2 SMNVEV (reference sequence). The CDR3 is 18 amino acids. V shed 5 bases, J shed 2 bases, and the junction held 11 bases outside the gene matches. This chain's CDR3 is CASSPGLAGDGRQETQYF. The CDR3 coding sequence is TGTGCCAGCAGTCCCGGACTAGCGGGAGATGGGCGGCAAGAGACCCAGTACTTC.

The chain links TRBV20-1 to TRBJ2-2, with D perhaps TRBD1 (5 bases). The CDR3 has 15 residues. V lost 7 bases and J lost 5, with 20 bases in between. Germline V CDR1 and CDR2: DFQATT, SNEGSKA (reference sequence). The CDR3 loop reads CSVPETVSPTGELFF. The CDR3 DNA reads as TGCAGTGTTCCAGAGACAGTTTCCCCTACCGGGGAGCTGTTTTTT.

The gene calls are TRBV4-1 and TRBJ2-1, with a tentative D call TRBD2 (5 bases). The CDR3 is 14 residues long. Trimming shortened V by 0 bases and J by 9 bases, and 12 bases separated the two germline ends. CDR1 is MGHRA and CDR2 is YSYEKL in the germline V gene. This chain's CDR3 is CASSQDPSSREQFF. The CDR3 region has the DNA TGCGCCAGCAGCCAAGACCCTAGCAGTCGTGAGCAGTTCTTC.

This chain connects TRBV6-2 or TRBV6-3 to TRBJ2-1; D perhaps matches TRBD1 (6 bases). The CDR3 covers 12 residues. The germline V gene has CDR1 MNHEY and CDR2 SVGEGT. V was shortened by 7 bases and J by 6 bases, with 10 bases between the two germline ends. The CDR3, as DNA: TGTGCCAGCACTACAGGGCGCAATGAGCAGTTCTTC. Translated: CASTTGRNEQFF.

V is TRBV24-1 and J is TRBJ1-1; TRBD1 is a possible D gene (5 bases). V lost 8 bases, J lost 7 bases, and 13 bases lay in between. This CDR3 is 12 amino acids long. CDR1 and CDR2 from the germline V gene are KGHDR and SFDVKD. CDR3 region: CATMTTAYEAFF. CDR3 sequence (DNA): TGTGCCACCATGACGACAGCCTATGAAGCTTTCTTT.

The J gene is TRBJ2-5, the V gene TRBV9, with D perhaps matching TRBD1 (5 bases). With 0 bases removed from V and 2 bases from J, the gap between germline ends came to 11 bases. This CDR3 is built from 15 residues. Germline-derived CDR1 and CDR2 are SGDLS and YYNGEE. The CDR3 sequence is CASSVGLTAQETQYF. CDR3 bases: TGTGCCAGCAGCGTAGGGCTGACAGCACAAGAGACCCAGTACTTC.

The rearrangement joins TRBV27 to TRBJ2-1, with a possible D match to TRBD1 (6 bases). CDR1 is MNHEY, CDR2 SMNVEV, per germline (reference sequence). The CDR3 consists of 10 residues. Trimming removed 8 bases from V and 10 bases from J, with 9 bases in between. The CDR3 sequence: CASWGREQFF. In nucleotides, the CDR3 is TGTGCCAGCTGGGGGCGCGAGCAGTTCTTC.

The V call is TRBV29-1, the J call TRBJ2-2; D not resolved. This CDR3 is built from 16 residues. Per the germline V gene, CDR1 is SQVTM and CDR2 is ANQGSEA. V lost 6 bases, J lost 0 bases, and 17 bases lay in between. The CDR3 loop reads CSVLDRTIANTGELFF. CDR3 nucleotide sequence: TGCAGCGTCCTGGACCGTACGATAGCGAACACCGGGGAGCTGTTTTTT.

The chain joins TRBV7-9 to TRBJ1-5, with unresolved D. CDR3 length equals 14 residues. The V gene's germline CDR1 is SEHNR and CDR2 FQNEAQ (reference sequence). With 3 bases removed from V and 8 bases from J, the gap between germline ends came to 14 bases. DNA of the CDR3: TGTGCCAGCAGCTTTGGGCAGGCGTTAGAGCCCCAGCATTTT. It translates to CASSFGQALEPQHF.

The V gene is TRBV4-2, the J gene TRBJ2-5; D is unresolved. CDR3 size: 15 residues. CDR1 and CDR2 (germline): LGHNA, YNFKEQ. The V end was cut by 0 bases, the J end by 0 bases, with 8 bases between. The CDR3, as DNA: TGTGCCAGCAGCCAAGAAGGTGGGAACCAAGAGACCCAGTACTTC. Protein: CASSQEGGNQETQYF.

The gene calls are TRBV5-6 and TRBJ2-3; no definite D call. V was pared by 2 bases and J by 1 base, with 11 bases between. Per germline, CDR1 SGHDT and CDR2 YYEEEE. The CDR3 loop spans 15 amino acids. CDR3 in amino acids: CASSFPRVGTDTQYF. The CDR3, as DNA: TGTGCCAGCAGCTTTCCCCGGGTGGGCACAGATACGCAGTATTTT.

J is TRBJ2-1 and V is TRBV7-7; weak D call: TRBD2 (5 bases). The germline gives CDR1 SSHAT, CDR2 FNYEAQ (reference sequence). This CDR3 has 14 amino acids. V lost 6 bases and J 9 bases, leaving 18 bases between the germline ends. The CDR3 DNA follows: TGTGCCAGCAGTTTGGCGGGTCCTGAGGGTGAGCAGTTCTTC. It yields the protein CASSLAGPEGEQFF.

This chain links TRBV5-1 with TRBJ1-1; 7 bases line up with TRBD1. Germline lookup yields CDR1 SGHRS and CDR2 YFSETQ. J was trimmed by 1 base and V by 4 bases; bases with no gene match: 7. This CDR3 region has 15 residues. The CDR3 bases are TGCGCCAGCAGCATATTACAGGGGCGGAACACTGAAGCTTTCTTT. This codes for CASSILQGRNTEAFF.

This chain connects TRBV4-1 to TRBJ1-1; 9 bases map to TRBD1. CDR3 size: 15 residues. With V trimmed by 2 bases and J by 5 bases, 6 bases remained unmatched. Germline CDR1 reads MGHRA; CDR2 reads YSYEKL. The CDR3 loop reads CASSQLWTGETEAFF. The CDR3 DNA reads as TGCGCCAGCAGCCAACTCTGGACAGGGGAGACTGAAGCTTTCTTT.

The genes are TRBV12-3 or TRBV12-4 and TRBJ2-7; a possible D gene is TRBD1 (5 bases). V gave up 0 bases and J gave up 5 bases, with 11 bases separating them. The CDR3 runs to 14 residues. The CDR3, as DNA: TGTGCCAGCAGTTTAGCGTCAGGGATCGACGAGCAGTACTTC. Its protein product is CASSLASGIDEQYF.